The clone carrying this TCR beta chain was recorded a few times. TCR alpha and beta CDR3 regions were amplified from RNA using iRepertoire nested multiplex PCR. One entry per CDR3 protein, called by TCRdb with MiXCR from the multiplex PCR reads. The sample lists about 140,000 distinct CDR3 sequences, about two fifths occurring once. The data derive from a study of glioma-infiltrating T cells. Input material: glioma tissue, nonneoplastic brain tissue, or PBMCs (not recorded which). The TCR sequence derives from a human donor with low-grade glioma or glioblastoma, undergoing nonglioma brain surgery, or in good health (not recorded which).

The CDR3, as DNA: TGCAGTGCCAAGGGACAGGCGAACTATGGCTACACCTTC. Translation: CSAKGQANYGYTF. The rearrangement uses TRBV20-1 and TRBJ1-2; TRBD1 matches 8 bases. The CDR3 totals 13 residues. Germline CDR1 and CDR2: DFQATT and SNEGSKA (reference sequence). The ends lost 6 bases at V and 2 bases at J; junction bases unmatched: 5.